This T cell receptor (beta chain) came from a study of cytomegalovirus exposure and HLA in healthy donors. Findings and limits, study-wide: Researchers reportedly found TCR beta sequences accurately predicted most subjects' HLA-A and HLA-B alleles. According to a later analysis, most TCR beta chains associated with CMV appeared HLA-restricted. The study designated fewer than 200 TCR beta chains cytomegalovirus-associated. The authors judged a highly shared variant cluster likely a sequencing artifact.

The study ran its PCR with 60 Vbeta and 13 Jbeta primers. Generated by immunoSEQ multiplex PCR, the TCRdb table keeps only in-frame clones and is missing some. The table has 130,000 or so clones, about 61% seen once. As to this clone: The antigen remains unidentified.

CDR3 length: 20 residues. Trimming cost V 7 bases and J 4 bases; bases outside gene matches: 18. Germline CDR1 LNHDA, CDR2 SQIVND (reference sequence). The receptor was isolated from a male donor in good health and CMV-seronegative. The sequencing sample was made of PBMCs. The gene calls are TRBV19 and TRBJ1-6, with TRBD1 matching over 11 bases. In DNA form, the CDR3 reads TGTGCCAGTAAGGATATCCACGGACAGGGGGCTCTCCTGTATAATTCACCCCTCCACTTT. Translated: CASKDIHGQGALLYNSPLHF. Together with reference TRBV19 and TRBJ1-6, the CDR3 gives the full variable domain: DGGITQSPKYLFRKEGQNVTLSCEQNLNHDAMYWYRQDPGQGLRLIYYSQIVNDFQKGDIAEGYSVSREKKESFPLTVTSAQKNPTAFYLCASKDIHGQGALLYNSPLHFGNGTRLTVT.